The 11 T cell receptor beta chains below come from one sample, sequenced in a study of molecular identifiers for immune sequencing clone quantification. MiXCR was run by TCRdb on the PCR reads, yielding one entry per CDR3 protein. This repertoire shows about half a million distinct CDR3 sequences, about 21% found once; its top ten account for about 0.84%. The sequenced material came from naive CD8+ T cells from blood, with Jurkat cell RNA spiked in. Subset: FACS-sorted CD8+CD4-CCR7+CD45RA+ naive T cells. The receptor set was obtained from a human donor in good health. Some libraries in this study had Jurkat cell RNA spiked in.

This clonotype was observed many times. The V and J genes are TRBV5-1 and TRBJ2-4; D remains unclear. CDR1 and CDR2 from the germline V gene are SGHRS and YFSETQ. With 0 bases removed from V and 0 bases from J, the gap between germline ends came to 7 bases. The CDR3 runs to 15 residues. The CDR3 nucleotides read TGCGCCAGCAGCTTGGACGGTATAGCCAAAAACATTCAGTACTTC. This sequence encodes CASSLDGIAKNIQYF. Complete variable domain (other parts from reference TRBV5-1 and TRBJ2-4): KAGVTQTPRYLIKTRGQQVTLSCSPISGHRSVSWYQQTPGQGLQFLFEYFSETQRNKGNFPGRFSGRQFSNSRSEMNVSTLELGDSALYLCASSLDGIAKNIQYFGAGTRLSVL.

This clonotype has only a few counts. The genes are TRBV12-3 or TRBV12-4 and TRBJ2-5; D is possibly TRBD1 or TRBD2 (5 bases each). V was clipped by 6 bases and J by 5 bases, with 25 bases between them. The CDR3 consists of 17 residues. CDR3: CASRQPRGTDGGETQYF. The CDR3 DNA sequence: TGTGCCAGCAGACAACCGAGGGGAACGGACGGTGGGGAGACCCAGTACTTC.

As for this clonotype: A much larger clone differs from this one at a single base, so this may be a read error. The genes are TRBV7-9 and TRBJ2-3, with a weak D call TRBD1 (5 bases). Looked up from germline, CDR1 is SEHNR and CDR2 is FQNEAQ (reference sequence). This CDR3 is 18 amino acids long. The DNA of the CDR3 is TGTGCCGGCAGCCCTCCTTTTCAGGGAAACAGCGAAACAGATACGCAGTATTTT. As protein: CAGSPPFQGNSETDTQYF.

This clonotype has just a few counts. The chain recombines TRBV19 with TRBJ1-1; D is possibly TRBD1 (6 bases). Trimming took 6 bases from V and 5 from J, leaving 19 bases between them. The CDR3 runs 15 residues. Germline V gives CDR1 LNHDA, CDR2 SQIVND (reference sequence). The CDR3 loop is CASSVIQGIGTEAFF. For the CDR3, the DNA is TGTGCCAGTAGCGTAATACAGGGAATCGGGACTGAAGCTTTCTTT.

V and J are TRBV10-3 and TRBJ1-1; D is unresolved. The CDR3 length is 19 residues. Germline CDR1 reads ENHRY; CDR2 reads SYGVKD. The V and J ends lost 3 bases and 2 bases respectively, with 25 bases between them. CDR3 protein: CAISDGREGRLAVNTEAFF. Here the CDR3 DNA reads TGTGCCATCAGTGATGGTCGGGAGGGCAGGCTGGCGGTAAACACTGAAGCTTTCTTT.

This clonotype was seen only a few times. DNA for the CDR3: TGTGCCAGCAGCAACCGGGACAGGGGGCTTGATGAAGCTTTCTTT. The encoded protein is CASSNRDRGLDEAFF. The chain links TRBV7-9 to TRBJ1-1; TRBD1 matches at 12 bases. The germline CDR1 and CDR2 sequences are SEHNR and FQNEAQ (reference sequence). The ends lost 5 bases at V and 7 bases at J; junction bases unmatched: 8. This CDR3 has 15 amino acids.

This clonotype was counted many times. The V call is TRBV4-1, the J call TRBJ1-1; no definite D call. The CDR3 has 12 residues. Germline V gives CDR1 MGHRA, CDR2 YSYEKL. The V and J ends lost 3 bases and 5 bases respectively, with 7 bases between them. The CDR3 nucleotides read TGCGCCAGCAGCCATGCGGGGACTGAAGCTTTCTTT. This sequence encodes CASSHAGTEAFF.

The rearrangement uses TRBV19 and TRBJ1-2, with D possibly TRBD1 on 6 matching bases. Trimming took 6 bases from V and 0 from J, leaving 11 bases between them. This CDR3 has 14 residues. The V gene's germline CDR1 is LNHDA and CDR2 SQIVND (reference sequence). CDR3 sequence reads: CASSSGAANYGYTF. CDR3 DNA: TGTGCCAGTAGCTCAGGGGCAGCTAACTATGGCTACACCTTC.

As concerns this clonotype: The junction departs from germline at one end; a sequencing error may be responsible. The chain joins TRBV5-3 to TRBJ2-1; 7 bases are a match to TRBD2. TRBV5-3 is an open reading frame, and its role is uncertain. CDR3 size: 15 residues. The CDR3 DNA follows: TGTGCCAGCAGCTTGGGGCGGGAGACCTACAATGAGCAGTCCTTC. This codes for CASSLGRETYNEQSF.

This rearrangement joins TRBV28 to TRBJ1-1; 9 positions agree with TRBD1. The trim removed 6 bases at V and 5 bases at J, leaving 13 bases unmatched. This CDR3 is built from 16 residues. The germline V gene encodes CDR1 MDHEN and CDR2 SYDVKM. CDR3 sequence (DNA): TGTGCCAGCAGCACCAGGACAGGGGCGCAACCGACTGAAGCTTTCTTT. Its translation: CASSTRTGAQPTEAFF.

In regard to this clonotype: A read error may account for a junction end that differs from germline. The V call is TRBV18, the J call TRBJ2-3; D remains unclear. Looked up from germline, CDR1 is KGHSH and CDR2 is LQKENI. This CDR3 is built from 14 residues. CDR3 loop: CASPPPLGTDTQYF. CDR3 nucleotides: TGTGCCAGCCCACCACCGCTGGGCACAGATACGCAGTATTTT.